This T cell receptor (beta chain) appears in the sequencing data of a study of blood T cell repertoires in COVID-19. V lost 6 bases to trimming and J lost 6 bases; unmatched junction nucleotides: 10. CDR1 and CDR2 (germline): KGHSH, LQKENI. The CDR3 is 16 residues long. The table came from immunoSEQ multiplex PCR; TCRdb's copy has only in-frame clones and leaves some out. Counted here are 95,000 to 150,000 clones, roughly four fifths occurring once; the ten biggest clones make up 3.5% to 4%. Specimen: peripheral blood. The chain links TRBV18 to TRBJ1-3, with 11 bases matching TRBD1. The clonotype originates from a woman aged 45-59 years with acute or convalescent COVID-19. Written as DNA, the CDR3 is TGTGCCAGCTCGTACTCTCGGACAGGGGGCGAAAACACCATATATTTT. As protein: CASSYSRTGGENTIYF.